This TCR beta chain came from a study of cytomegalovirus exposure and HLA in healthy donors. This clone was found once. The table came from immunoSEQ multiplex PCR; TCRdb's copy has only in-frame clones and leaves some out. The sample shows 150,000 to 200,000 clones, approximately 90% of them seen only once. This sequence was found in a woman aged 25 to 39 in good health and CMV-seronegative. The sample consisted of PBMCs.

CDR3 residues: CASGGNTGELFF. CDR3 bases: TGTGCCAGCGGCGGGAACACCGGGGAGCTGTTTTTT. The gene calls are TRBV11-3 and TRBJ2-2; D ambiguous. Germline V gives CDR1 SGHNT, CDR2 YENEEA. V was shortened by 8 bases and J by 1 base, with 5 bases between the two germline ends. CDR3 length equals 12 residues.